This T cell receptor (beta chain) is from a study of cytomegalovirus exposure and HLA in healthy donors. Whole-study findings and limits: Evidence from a later analysis indicated that most CMV-associated TCR beta chains looked HLA-restricted. Most TCR sequences proved rare, with some public TCRs found in many donors. The listing of roughly 160 TCR beta chains classed them as cytomegalovirus-associated.

The study ran its PCR with 60 Vbeta and 13 Jbeta primers. Some clones are missing from TCRdb's copy, which holds only in-frame ones; the method was immunoSEQ multiplex PCR. The data hold approximately 150,000 clones, with 80% observed a single time. Of note for this clone: Its antigen remains unidentified.

Germline CDR1 reads SGDLS; CDR2 reads YYNGEE. With 4 bases clipped from V and 5 bases from J, the junction kept 6 bases outside the gene matches. The CDR3 sequence is 14 residues long. V usage is TRBV9 and J usage is TRBJ2-1; 7 bases are a match to TRBD2. The receptor was isolated from a middle-aged woman in good health and CMV-seronegative. What was sequenced was PBMCs. The CDR3 is CASSMGGGHNEQFF. For the CDR3, the DNA is TGTGCCAGCAGCATGGGGGGAGGGCACAATGAGCAGTTCTTC.